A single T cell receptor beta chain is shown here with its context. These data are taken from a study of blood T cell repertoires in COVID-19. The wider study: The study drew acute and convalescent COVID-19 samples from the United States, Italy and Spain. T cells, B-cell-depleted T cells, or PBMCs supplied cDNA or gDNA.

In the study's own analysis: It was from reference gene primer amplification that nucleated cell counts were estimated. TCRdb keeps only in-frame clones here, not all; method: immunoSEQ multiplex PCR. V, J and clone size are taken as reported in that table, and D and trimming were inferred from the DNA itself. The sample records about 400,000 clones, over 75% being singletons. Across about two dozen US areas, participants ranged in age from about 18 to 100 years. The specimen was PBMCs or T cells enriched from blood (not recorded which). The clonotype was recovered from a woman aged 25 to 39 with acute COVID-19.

The DNA of the CDR3 is TGTGCCAGCAAAGCCGGGACTGGAGCCTACAATGAGCAGTTCTTC. Encoded protein: CASKAGTGAYNEQFF. The V call is TRBV27, the J call TRBJ2-1, with a weak D call TRBD2 (6 bases). CDR3 length: 15 residues. CDR1 MNHEY and CDR2 SMNVEV come from the germline V gene (reference sequence). V was clipped by 7 bases and J by 2 bases, with 15 bases between them.